The clone carrying this TCR beta chain appeared once. Its antigen is as yet unknown. This sample is part of a study of cytomegalovirus exposure and HLA in healthy donors. Study details: Earlier sequencing of 150 million to 200 million T cells yielded around 100 million unique TCR beta sequences.

Whole-study results and caveats: Most TCR sequences showed up rarely, but some public TCRs showed up in many donors. Across donors, sequencing depth was assumed by presence/absence analyses to be roughly uniform.

CDR3 size: 15 residues. Germline CDR1 is SGHRS and CDR2 is YFSETQ. Trimming removed 0 bases from V and 2 bases from J, with 12 bases in between. 13 Jbeta primers and 60 Vbeta primers were used for the PCR. The assay was immunoSEQ multiplex PCR, and TCRdb's table has in-frame clones only and misses some. The sample holds 120,000 to 150,000 clones, over 65% seen once. V gene TRBV5-1 combines with J gene TRBJ2-7; D is unresolved. The sample was PBMCs. The sequence came from a male donor in good health and CMV-seronegative. The CDR3 protein is CASSLGQMSPYEQYF. The DNA for the CDR3 is TGCGCCAGCAGCTTGGGGCAGATGTCACCCTACGAGCAGTACTTC.